The following is a T cell receptor (beta chain) sequence with its context. Its target is unknown. This sample is drawn from a study of identical twins. Broader study findings: Twin-shared out-of-frame alpha sequences were enriched for low generation probability. Monozygotic twins shared more out-of-frame TCR alpha than recombination models predicted.

Every one of the donors was a healthy Caucasian. TCRdb re-called the 5' RACE reads through MiXCR, storing one row per CDR3 protein. The sample yields about 570,000 distinct CDR3 sequences, just under 10% seen once. The sample was also linked to a second study, of yellow fever vaccine responses in identical twins.

The clonotype comes from a woman aged 18-29 years in good health. Sequenced: PBMCs.

The CDR3 loop is CASSSGVKDRRTDTQYF. The CDR3 DNA sequence: TGTGCCAGCAGTTCAGGGGTAAAGGACAGACGCACAGATACGCAGTATTTT. The rearrangement uses TRBV28 and TRBJ2-3; weak D call: TRBD1 (6 bases). CDR1 and CDR2 from the germline V gene are MDHEN and SYDVKM. The CDR3 length is 17 residues. V was shortened by 4 bases and J by 1 base, with 18 bases between the two germline ends.